The T cell receptor (beta chain) under discussion was sequenced for a study of chronic HIV infection and antiretroviral therapy. This CDR3 spans 12 amino acids. With 4 bases removed from V and 8 bases from J, the gap between germline ends came to 11 bases. TCRdb called the 5' RACE reads again in MiXCR, with one record for every CDR3 protein. Here the sample spans 39,000 or so distinct CDR3 sequences, 8% to 10% being singletons. The sequencing sample was made of peripheral blood. The V call is TRBV12-3 or TRBV12-4, the J call TRBJ1-2; the D gene is possibly TRBD1 (6 bases). The sequence was collected from an adult who had HIV and had not received antiretroviral therapy, or was an uninfected healthy control (not recorded which). CDR3 DNA: TGTGCCAGCAGTTCCAGGGGTTGGGGCTACACCTTC. Translating it yields CASSSRGWGYTF.